This TCR beta chain is drawn from a study of T cells expressing NK-cell markers. CDR3 length: 14 amino acids. Looked up from germline, CDR1 is MNHEY and CDR2 is SVGAGI. TCRdb re-called the 5' RACE reads and shows each CDR3 protein once, DNA omitted. The listing contains 90,000 to 130,000 distinct CDR3 sequences. The specimen sequenced was blood T cells: a sorted CD56 or NKG2C T cell subset, CD4+ or CD8+ T cells, or bulk PBMC T cells (not recorded which). V usage is TRBV6-5 and J usage is TRBJ2-7; TCRdb selects TRBD2, and the lack of DNA leaves this call unchecked. This receptor was obtained from a woman aged 18 to 75 in good health. The CDR3 protein is CASSYTRLANEQYF.